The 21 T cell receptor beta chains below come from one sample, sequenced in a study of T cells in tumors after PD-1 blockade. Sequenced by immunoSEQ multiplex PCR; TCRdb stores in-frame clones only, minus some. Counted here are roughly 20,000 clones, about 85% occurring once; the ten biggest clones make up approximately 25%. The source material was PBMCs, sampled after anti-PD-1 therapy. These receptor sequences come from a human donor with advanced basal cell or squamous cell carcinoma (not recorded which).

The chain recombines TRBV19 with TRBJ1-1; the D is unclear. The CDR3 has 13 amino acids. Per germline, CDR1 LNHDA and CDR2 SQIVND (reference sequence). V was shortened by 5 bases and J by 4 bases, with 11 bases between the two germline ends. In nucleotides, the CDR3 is TGTGCCAGTAGTGCCCTGTCGTCCACTGAAGCTTTCTTT. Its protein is CASSALSSTEAFF.

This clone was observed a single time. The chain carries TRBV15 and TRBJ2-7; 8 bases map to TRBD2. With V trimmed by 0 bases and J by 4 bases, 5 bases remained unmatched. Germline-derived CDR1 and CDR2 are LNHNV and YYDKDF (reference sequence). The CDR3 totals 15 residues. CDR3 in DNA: TGTGCCACCAGCAGAGAGCGGGGGGCGGGGTACGAGCAGTACTTC. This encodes CATSRERGAGYEQYF.

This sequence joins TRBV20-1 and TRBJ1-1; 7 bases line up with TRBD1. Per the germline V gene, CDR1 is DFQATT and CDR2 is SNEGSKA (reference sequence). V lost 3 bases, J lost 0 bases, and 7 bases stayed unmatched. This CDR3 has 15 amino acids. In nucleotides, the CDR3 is TGCAGTGCTAGTAGGGGGCCCAAATTGAACACTGAAGCTTTCTTT. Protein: CSASRGPKLNTEAFF.

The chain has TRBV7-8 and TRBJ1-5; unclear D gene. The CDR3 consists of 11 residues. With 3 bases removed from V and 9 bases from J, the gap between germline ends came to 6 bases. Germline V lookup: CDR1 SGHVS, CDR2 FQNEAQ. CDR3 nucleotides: TGTGCCAGCAGCTTCCCGTCGCCCCAGCATTTT. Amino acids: CASSFPSPQHF.

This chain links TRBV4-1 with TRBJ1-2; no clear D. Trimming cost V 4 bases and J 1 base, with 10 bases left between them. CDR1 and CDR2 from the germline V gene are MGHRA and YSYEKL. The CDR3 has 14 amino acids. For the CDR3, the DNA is TGCGCCAGCAGCCGGGTACTAGATAACTATGGCTACACCTTC. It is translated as CASSRVLDNYGYTF.

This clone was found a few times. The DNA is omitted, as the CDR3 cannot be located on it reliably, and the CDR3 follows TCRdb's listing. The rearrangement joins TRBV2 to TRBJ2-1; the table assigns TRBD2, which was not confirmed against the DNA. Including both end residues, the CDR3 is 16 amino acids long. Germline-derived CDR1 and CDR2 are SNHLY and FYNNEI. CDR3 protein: CASSTSTSGGDKEQFF.

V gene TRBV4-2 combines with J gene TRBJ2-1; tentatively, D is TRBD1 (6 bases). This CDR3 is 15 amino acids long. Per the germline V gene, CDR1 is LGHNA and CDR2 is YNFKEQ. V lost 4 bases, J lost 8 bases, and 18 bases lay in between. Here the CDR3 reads CASSPTGFGSDEQFF. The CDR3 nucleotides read TGTGCCAGCAGCCCAACAGGGTTCGGATCGGATGAGCAGTTCTTC.

The CDR3 DNA reads TGTGCCAGCAGCTTAAGGCGGACTAGCGGCAATGAGCAGTTCTTC. This encodes CASSLRRTSGNEQFF. J is TRBJ2-1 and V is TRBV7-8, with 10 bases matching TRBD2. The CDR3 contains 15 residues. The J segment lost 6 bases and the V segment lost 2 bases, leaving 4 bases of the junction unmatched. CDR1 is SGHVS, CDR2 FQNEAQ, per germline.

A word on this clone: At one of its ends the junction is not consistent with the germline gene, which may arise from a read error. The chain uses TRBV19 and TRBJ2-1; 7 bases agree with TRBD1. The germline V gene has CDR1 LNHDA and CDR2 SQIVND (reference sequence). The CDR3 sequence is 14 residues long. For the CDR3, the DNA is TGTGCCAGTGCATCACAGGGGACCCCGGGTCCCCAGGTCTTC. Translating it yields CASASQGTPGPQVF.

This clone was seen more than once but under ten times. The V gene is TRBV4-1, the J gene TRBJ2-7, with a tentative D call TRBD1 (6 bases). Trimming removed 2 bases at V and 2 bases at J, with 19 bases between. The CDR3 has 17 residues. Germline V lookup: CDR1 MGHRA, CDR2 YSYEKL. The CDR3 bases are TGCGCCAGCAGCCAATCCCCCGACAGGTCAACTACCTACGAGCAGTACTTC. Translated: CASSQSPDRSTTYEQYF.

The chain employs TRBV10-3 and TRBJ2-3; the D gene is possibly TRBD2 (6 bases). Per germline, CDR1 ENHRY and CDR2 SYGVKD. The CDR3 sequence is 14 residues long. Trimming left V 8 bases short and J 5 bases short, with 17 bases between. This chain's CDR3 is CAIADGGQVDTQYF. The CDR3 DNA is TGTGCCATCGCCGACGGGGGTCAGGTAGATACGCAGTATTTT.

The CDR3 nucleotides are TGTGCCAGCAGCCAGAACAGGGGGCCCCAGCATTTT. Translation gives CASSQNRGPQHF. V and J are TRBV5-8 and TRBJ1-5; 7 nucleotides line up with TRBD1. CDR1 SGHTS and CDR2 YDEGEE come from the germline V gene. Unmatched junction bases numbered 4, after V lost 4 bases and J lost 9 bases. This CDR3 is 12 amino acids long.

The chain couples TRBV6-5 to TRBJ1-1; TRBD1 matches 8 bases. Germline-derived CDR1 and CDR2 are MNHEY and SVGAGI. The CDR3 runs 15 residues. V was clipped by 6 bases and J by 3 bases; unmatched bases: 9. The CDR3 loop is CASRETGDGYTEAFF. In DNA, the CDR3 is TGTGCCAGCAGAGAGACAGGGGACGGATACACTGAAGCTTTCTTT.

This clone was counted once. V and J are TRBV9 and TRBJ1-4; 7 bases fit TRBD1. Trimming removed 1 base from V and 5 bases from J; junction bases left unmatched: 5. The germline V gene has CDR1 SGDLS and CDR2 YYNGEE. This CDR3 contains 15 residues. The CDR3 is CASSVWAGGNEKLFF. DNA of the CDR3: TGTGCCAGCAGCGTATGGGCAGGGGGAAATGAAAAACTGTTTTTT.

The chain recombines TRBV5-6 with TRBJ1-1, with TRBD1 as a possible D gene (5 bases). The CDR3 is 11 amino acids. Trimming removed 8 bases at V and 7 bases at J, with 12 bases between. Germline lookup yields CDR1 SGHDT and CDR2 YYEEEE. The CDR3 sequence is CASTRGGEAFF. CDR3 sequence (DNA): TGTGCCAGTACCCGTGGGGGTGAAGCTTTCTTT.

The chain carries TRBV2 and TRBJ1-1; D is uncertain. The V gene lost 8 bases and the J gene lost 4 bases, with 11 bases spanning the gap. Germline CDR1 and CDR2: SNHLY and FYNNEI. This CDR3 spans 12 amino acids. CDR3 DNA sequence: TGTGCCAGCCGCGGATCGGCCACTGAAGCTTTCTTT. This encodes CASRGSATEAFF.

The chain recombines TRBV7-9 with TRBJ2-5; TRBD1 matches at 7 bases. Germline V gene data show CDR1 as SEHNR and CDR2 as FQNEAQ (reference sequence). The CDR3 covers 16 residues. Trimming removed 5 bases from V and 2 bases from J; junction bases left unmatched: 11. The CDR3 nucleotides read TGTGCCAGCAGCGCACACACAGGGGCCCTACAAGAGACCCAGTACTTC. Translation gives CASSAHTGALQETQYF.

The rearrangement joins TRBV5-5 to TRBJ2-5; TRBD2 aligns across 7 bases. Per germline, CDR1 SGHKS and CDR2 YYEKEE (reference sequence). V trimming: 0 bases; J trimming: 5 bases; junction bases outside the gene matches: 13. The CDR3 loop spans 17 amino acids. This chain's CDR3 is CASSLVSGANLGETQYF. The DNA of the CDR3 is TGTGCCAGCAGCTTGGTGAGCGGGGCAAATTTGGGGGAGACCCAGTACTTC.

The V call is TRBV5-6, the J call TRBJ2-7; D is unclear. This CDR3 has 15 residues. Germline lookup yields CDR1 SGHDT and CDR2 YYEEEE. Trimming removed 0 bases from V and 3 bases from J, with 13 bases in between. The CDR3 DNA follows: TGTGCCAGCAGCTTGGATCCAGGCAACAGCTACGAGCAGTACTTC. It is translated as CASSLDPGNSYEQYF.

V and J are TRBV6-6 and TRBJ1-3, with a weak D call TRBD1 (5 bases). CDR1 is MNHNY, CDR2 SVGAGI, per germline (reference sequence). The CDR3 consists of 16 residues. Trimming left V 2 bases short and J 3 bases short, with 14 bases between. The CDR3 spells CASSYLLGEGGNTIYF. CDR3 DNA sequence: TGTGCCAGCAGTTACCTTTTGGGGGAAGGTGGAAACACCATATATTTT.

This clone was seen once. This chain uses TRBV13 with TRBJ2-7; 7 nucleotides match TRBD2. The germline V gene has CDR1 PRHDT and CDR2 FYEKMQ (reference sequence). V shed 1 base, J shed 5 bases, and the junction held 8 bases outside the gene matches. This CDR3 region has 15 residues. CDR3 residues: CASSLEQRDYHEQYF. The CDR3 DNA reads TGTGCCAGCAGCTTAGAGCAGCGGGACTACCACGAGCAGTACTTC.